The 5 T cell receptor beta chains reported below all come from one sample, sequenced in a study of blood T cell repertoires in COVID-19. The protocol was immunoSEQ multiplex PCR, while the TCRdb copy is restricted to in-frame clones and leaves out a portion. The table lists approximately 79,000 clones, about 79% of them singletons, with more than 20% in the top ten. The source material was peripheral blood. Receptors were obtained from a woman between 45 and 65 years old with acute or convalescent COVID-19.

The chain couples TRBV27 to TRBJ2-3; 7 bases align to TRBD2. The V segment lost 8 bases and the J segment 2 bases; nucleotides outside the gene matches: 7. There are 14 residues in the CDR3. Looked up from germline, CDR1 is MNHEY and CDR2 is SMNVEV (reference sequence). CDR3 in DNA: TGTGCCAGCCGAGAAGCGGGATTCACAGATACGCAGTATTTT. This encodes CASREAGFTDTQYF.

The rearrangement links TRBV6-5 to TRBJ1-1; D gene ambiguous. Germline CDR1 reads MNHEY; CDR2 reads SVGAGI. V lost 2 bases and J 3 bases, leaving 7 bases between the germline ends. The CDR3 is 13 amino acids. This CDR3 is CASSYPGYTEAFF. Here the CDR3 DNA reads TGTGCCAGCAGTTACCCGGGATACACTGAAGCTTTCTTT.

J is TRBJ2-1 and V is TRBV24-1; D ambiguous. Germline CDR1 and CDR2: KGHDR and SFDVKD. The V and J ends lost 7 bases and 4 bases respectively, with 13 bases between them. The CDR3 contains 14 residues. The CDR3 sequence: CATRESGPYNEQFF. In nucleotides, the CDR3 is TGTGCCACCAGGGAATCAGGCCCATACAATGAGCAGTTCTTC.

The genes are TRBV6-1 and TRBJ2-1; no clear D gene. Germline V gene data show CDR1 as MNHNS and CDR2 as SASEGT. The CDR3 has 15 residues. V was pared by 3 bases and J by 0 bases, with 9 bases between. This CDR3 reads CASSEGTSSYNEQFF. The CDR3 DNA sequence: TGTGCCAGCAGTGAGGGCACAAGCTCCTACAATGAGCAGTTCTTC.

The CDR3 is CASSLVAGLQETQYF. The DNA of the CDR3 is TGTGCCAGCAGCTTAGTGGCAGGGCTACAAGAGACCCAGTACTTC. The chain uses TRBV7-2 and TRBJ2-5; D may be TRBD1 (5 bases). The CDR3 is 15 residues long. V was trimmed by 1 base and J by 2 bases, leaving 11 bases between them. CDR1 SGHTA and CDR2 FQGNSA come from the germline V gene.